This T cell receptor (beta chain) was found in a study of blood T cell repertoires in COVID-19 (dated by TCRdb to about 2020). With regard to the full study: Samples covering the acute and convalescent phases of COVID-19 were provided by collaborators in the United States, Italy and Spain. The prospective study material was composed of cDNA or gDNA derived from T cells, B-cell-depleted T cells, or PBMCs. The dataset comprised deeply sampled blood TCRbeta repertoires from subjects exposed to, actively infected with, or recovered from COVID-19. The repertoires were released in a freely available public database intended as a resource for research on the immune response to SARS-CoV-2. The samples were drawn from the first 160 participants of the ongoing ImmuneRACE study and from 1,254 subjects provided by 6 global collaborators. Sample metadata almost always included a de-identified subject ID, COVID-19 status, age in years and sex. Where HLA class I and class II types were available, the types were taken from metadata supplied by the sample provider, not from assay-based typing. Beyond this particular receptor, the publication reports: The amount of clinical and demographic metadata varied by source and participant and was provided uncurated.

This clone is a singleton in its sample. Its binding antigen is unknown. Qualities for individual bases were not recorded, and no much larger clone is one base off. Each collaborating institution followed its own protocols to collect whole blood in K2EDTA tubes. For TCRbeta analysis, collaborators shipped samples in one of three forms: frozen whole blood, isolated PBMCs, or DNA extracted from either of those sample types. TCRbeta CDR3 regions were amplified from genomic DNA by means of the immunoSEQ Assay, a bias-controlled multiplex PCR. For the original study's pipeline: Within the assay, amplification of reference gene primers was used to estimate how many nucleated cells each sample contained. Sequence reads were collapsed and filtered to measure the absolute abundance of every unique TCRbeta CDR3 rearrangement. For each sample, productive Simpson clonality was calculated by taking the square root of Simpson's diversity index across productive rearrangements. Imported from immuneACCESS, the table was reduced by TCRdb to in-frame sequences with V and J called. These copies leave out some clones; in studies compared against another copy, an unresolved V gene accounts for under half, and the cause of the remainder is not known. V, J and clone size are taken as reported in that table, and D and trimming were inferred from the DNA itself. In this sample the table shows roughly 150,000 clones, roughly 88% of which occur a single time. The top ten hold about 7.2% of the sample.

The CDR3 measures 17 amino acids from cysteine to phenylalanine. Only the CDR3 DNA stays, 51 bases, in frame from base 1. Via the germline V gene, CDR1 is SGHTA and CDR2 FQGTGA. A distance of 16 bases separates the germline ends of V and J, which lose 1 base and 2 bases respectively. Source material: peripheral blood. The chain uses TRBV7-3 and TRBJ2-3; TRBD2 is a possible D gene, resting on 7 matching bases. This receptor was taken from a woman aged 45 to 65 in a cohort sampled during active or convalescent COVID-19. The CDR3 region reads CASSLNPRGAYTDTQYF. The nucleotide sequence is TGTGCCAGCAGCTTAAATCCCCGGGGGGCCTACACAGATACGCAGTATTTT.